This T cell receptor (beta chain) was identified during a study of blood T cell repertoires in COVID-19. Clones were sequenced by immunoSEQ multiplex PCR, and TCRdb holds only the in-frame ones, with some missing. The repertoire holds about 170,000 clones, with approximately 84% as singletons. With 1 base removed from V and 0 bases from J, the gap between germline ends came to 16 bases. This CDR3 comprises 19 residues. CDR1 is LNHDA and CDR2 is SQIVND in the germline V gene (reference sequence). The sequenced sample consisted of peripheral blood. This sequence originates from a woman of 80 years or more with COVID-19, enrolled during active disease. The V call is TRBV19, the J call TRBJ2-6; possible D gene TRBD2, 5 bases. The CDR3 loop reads CASSIGSFGVSSGANVLTF. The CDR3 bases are TGTGCCAGTAGTATAGGTTCGTTCGGGGTGAGCTCTGGGGCCAACGTCCTGACTTTC.